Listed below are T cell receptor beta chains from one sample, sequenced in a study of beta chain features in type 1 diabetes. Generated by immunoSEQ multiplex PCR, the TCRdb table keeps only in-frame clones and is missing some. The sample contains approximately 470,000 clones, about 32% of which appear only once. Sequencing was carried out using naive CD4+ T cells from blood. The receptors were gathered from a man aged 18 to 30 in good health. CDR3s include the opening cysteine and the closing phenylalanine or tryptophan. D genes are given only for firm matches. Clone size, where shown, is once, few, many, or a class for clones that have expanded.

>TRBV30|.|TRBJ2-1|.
TGTGCCTGGAGCGCGGGACAGCCCGATGAGCAGTTCTTC
CAWSAGQPDEQFF
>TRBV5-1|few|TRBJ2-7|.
TGCGCCAGCAGCTCGGACCCATCCGGGGACGAGCAGTACTTC
CASSSDPSGDEQYF
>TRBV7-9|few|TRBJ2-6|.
TGTGCCAGCGGTCAGGGTTCGAGCTCTGGGGCCAACGTCCTGACTTTC
CASGQGSSSGANVLTF
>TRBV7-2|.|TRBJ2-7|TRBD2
TGTGCCAGCAGCTCACGGACTAGCGGGAGCTACGAGCAGTACTTC
CASSSRTSGSYEQYF
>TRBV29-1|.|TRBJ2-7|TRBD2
TGCAGCCCCTCAGGTAGCGGGAGCGTATACGAGCAGTACTTC
CSPSGSGSVYEQYF
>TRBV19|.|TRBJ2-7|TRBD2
TGTGCCAGTAGGAACAGCGGGACTAGTGCTGAGCAGTACTTC
CASRNSGTSAEQYF
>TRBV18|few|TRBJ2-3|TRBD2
TGTGCCAGCTCACCCAGCGGGGGCACAGATACGCAGTATTTT
CASSPSGGTDTQYF
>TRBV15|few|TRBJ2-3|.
TGTGCCACCAGCAGTAGACAGGCCAATACGCAGTATTTT
CATSSRQANTQYF
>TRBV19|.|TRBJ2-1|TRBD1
TGTGCCAGTAGTATCACAGGGGGCAATGAGCAGTTCTTC
CASSITGGNEQFF
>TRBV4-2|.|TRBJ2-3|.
TGTGCCAGCAGCCAGGGGCGGGATACGCAGTATTTT
CASSQGRDTQYF
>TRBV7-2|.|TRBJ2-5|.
TGTGCCAGCAGCCCGTCCCTTCCGGGTGTCCAAGAGACCCAGTACTTC
CASSPSLPGVQETQYF
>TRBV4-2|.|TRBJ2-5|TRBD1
TGTGCCAGCAGCGTGCTTACAGGGGCTTGGGAGACCCAGTACTTC
CASSVLTGAWETQYF
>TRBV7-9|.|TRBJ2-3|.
TGTGCCAGCAGCTTTCGATTACCGGATACGCAGTATTTT
CASSFRLPDTQYF
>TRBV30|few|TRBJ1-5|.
TGTGCCTGGAGTGCGACAGCTAGCAATCAGCCCCAGCATTTT
CAWSATASNQPQHF
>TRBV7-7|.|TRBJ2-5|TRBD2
TGTGCCAGCAGCGACCTAGCGGGTGGAGAGACCCAGTACTTC
CASSDLAGGETQYF
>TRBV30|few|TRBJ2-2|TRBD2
TGTGCCTGGGGATCGCGGGAGGGTGCCGGGGAGCTGTTTTTT
CAWGSREGAGELFF
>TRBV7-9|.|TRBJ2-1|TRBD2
TGTGCCAGCAGTCTAGCGGGTGCCTCCTACAATGAGCAGTTCTTC
CASSLAGASYNEQFF
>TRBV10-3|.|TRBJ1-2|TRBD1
TGTGCCATCAGCCTGAGGACAGGGGATGGCTACACCTTC
CAISLRTGDGYTF
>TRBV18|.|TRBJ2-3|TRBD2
TGTGCCAGCTCACCATTAGCGGGAGGGCCCTCTGATACGCAGTATTTT
CASSPLAGGPSDTQYF
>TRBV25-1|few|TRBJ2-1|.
TGTGCCAGCAGTGAATCAGGGAGGAATGAGCAGTTCTTC
CASSESGRNEQFF
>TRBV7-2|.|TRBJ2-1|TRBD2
TGTGCCAGCAGCTGGGGACTAGCGGGAAGTGAGCAGTTCTTC
CASSWGLAGSEQFF
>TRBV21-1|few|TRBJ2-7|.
TGTGCCAGCAGCAAACACCAGAGGCAGAGTTTCTACGAGCAGTACTTC
CASSKHQRQSFYEQYF
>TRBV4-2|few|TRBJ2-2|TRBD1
TGTGCCAGCAGCCCCGGACAGGGCGAGGGCACCGGGGAGCTGTTTTTT
CASSPGQGEGTGELFF
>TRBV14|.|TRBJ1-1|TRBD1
TGTGCCAGCAGCCAACCGGGACAGCAGAACACTGAAGCTTTCTTT
CASSQPGQQNTEAFF
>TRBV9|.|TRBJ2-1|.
TGTGCCAGCAGCGTAGGCCCAATCTACAATGAGCAGTTCTTC
CASSVGPIYNEQFF
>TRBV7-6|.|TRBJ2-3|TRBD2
TGTGCCAGCACCATAGGGCTAGCGGGAGGTCAAGATACGCAGTATTTT
CASTIGLAGGQDTQYF
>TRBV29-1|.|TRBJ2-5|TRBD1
TGCAGCGTGGACGACAGGGGTCAAGAGACCCAGTACTTC
CSVDDRGQETQYF
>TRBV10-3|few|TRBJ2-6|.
TGTGCCATCAGTGAGTCAACAGGTGGGGCCAACGTCCTGACTTTC
CAISESTGGANVLTF
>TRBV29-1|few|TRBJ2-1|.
TGCAGCGTTGCCAGTAGCTCCTACAATGAGCAGTTCTTC
CSVASSSYNEQFF
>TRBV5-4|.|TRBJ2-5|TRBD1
TGTGCCAGCAGCCTCCGGGACAGGATCCAAGAGACCCAGTACTTC
CASSLRDRIQETQYF
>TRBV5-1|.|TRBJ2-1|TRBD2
TGCGCCAGCAGCTTGATCCCTAGCGGAGAGTACAATGAGCAGTTCTTC
CASSLIPSGEYNEQFF
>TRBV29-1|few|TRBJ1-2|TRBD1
TGCAGCGCCGGGGACAGGAGGAACTATGGCTACACCTTC
CSAGDRRNYGYTF
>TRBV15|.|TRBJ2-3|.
TGTGCCACCAGCAGATCTGCCATAGCGGTGAGGGCAGATACGCAGTATTTT
CATSRSAIAVRADTQYF
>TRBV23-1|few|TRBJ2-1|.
TGCGCCAGCAGTCAAAGTCCAGGGGATTCAGACAATGAGCAGTTCTTC
CASSQSPGDSDNEQFF
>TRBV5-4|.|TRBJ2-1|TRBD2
TGTGCCAGCAGCCGCGATCTAGCGGGAGGGATCTACAATGAGCAGTTCTTC
CASSRDLAGGIYNEQFF
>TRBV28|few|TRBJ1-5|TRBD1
TGTGCCAGCAATTCGCCGACAGGGTGGAACAATCAGCCCCAGCATTTT
CASNSPTGWNNQPQHF
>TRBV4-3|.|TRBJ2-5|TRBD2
TGCGCCAGCAGCCAAGATTGGACTAGCTTTCTAGGGGAGACCCAGTACTTC
CASSQDWTSFLGETQYF
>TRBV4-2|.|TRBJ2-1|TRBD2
TGTGCCAGCAGCCTGACTAGCGGGAAGTGGGATGAGCAGTTCTTC
CASSLTSGKWDEQFF
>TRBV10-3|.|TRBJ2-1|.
TGTGCCATCAGTGGCACCGGGACCGCCAATGAGCAGTTCTTC
CAISGTGTANEQFF
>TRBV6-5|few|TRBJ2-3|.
TGTGCCAGCAGCTACCGCGGCCTAAGCACAGATACGCAGTATTTT
CASSYRGLSTDTQYF
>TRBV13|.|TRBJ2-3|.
TGTGCCAGCAGCTTCTTTACTGGACCCACAGATACGCAGTATTTT
CASSFFTGPTDTQYF